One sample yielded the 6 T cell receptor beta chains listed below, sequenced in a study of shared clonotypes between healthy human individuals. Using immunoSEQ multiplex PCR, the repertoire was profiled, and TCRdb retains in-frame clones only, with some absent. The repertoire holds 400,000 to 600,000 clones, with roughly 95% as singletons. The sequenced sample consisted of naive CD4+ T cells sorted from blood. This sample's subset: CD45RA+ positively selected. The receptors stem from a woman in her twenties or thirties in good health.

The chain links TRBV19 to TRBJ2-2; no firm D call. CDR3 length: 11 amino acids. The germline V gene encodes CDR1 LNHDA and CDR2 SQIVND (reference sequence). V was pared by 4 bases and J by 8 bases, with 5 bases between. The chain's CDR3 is CASSRWGELFF. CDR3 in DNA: TGTGCCAGTAGTAGGTGGGGGGAGCTGTTTTTT.

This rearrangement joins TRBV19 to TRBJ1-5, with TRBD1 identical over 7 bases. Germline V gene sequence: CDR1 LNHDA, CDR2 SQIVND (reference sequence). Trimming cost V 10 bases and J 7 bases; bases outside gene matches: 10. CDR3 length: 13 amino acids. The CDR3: CAIGNRGSQPQHF. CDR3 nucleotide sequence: TGTGCCATTGGAAACAGGGGATCCCAGCCCCAGCATTTT.

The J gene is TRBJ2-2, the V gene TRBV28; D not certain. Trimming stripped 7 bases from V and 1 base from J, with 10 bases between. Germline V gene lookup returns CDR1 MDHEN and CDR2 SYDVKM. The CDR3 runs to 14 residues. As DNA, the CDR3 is TGTGCCAGCACTAGGGCGGAGAACACCGGGGAGCTGTTTTTT. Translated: CASTRAENTGELFF.

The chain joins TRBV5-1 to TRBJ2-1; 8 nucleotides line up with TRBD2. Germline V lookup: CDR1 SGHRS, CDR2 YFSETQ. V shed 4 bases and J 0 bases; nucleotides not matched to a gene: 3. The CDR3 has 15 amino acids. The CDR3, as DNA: TGCGCCAGCAGCGGGAGCGGGGGCTCCTACAATGAGCAGTTCTTC. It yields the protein CASSGSGGSYNEQFF. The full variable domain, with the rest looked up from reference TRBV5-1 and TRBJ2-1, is KAGVTQTPRYLIKTRGQQVTLSCSPISGHRSVSWYQQTPGQGLQFLFEYFSETQRNKGNFPGRFSGRQFSNSRSEMNVSTLELGDSALYLCASSGSGGSYNEQFFGPGTRLTVL.

The CDR3 DNA follows: TGCGCCACCCCGGAGGGGTTTGGAAATCAGCCCCAGCATTTT. It is translated as CATPEGFGNQPQHF. The chain recombines TRBV5-1 with TRBJ1-5; tentative D call: TRBD1 (5 bases). Trimming cost V 9 bases and J 4 bases, with 17 bases left between them. CDR3 size: 14 residues. In germline, CDR1 is SGHRS, CDR2 YFSETQ.

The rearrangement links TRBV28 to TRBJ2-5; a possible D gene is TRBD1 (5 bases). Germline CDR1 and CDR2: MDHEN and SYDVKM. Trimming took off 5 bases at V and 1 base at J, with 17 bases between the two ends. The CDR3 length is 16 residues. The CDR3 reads CASSGHPWGLQETQYF. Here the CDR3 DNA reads TGTGCCAGCAGTGGACATCCGTGGGGCCTCCAAGAGACCCAGTACTTC.